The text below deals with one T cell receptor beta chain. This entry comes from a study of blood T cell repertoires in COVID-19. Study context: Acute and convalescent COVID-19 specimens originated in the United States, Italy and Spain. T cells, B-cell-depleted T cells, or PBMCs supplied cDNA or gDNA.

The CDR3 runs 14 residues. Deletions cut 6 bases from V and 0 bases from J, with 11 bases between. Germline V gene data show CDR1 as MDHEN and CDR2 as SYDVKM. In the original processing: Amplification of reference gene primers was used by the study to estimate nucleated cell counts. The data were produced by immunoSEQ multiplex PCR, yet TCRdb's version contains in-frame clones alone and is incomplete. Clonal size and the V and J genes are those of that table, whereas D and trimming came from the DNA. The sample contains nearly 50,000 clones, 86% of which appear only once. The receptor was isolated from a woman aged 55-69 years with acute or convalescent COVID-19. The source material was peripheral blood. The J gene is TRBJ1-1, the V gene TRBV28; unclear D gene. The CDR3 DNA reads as TGTGCCAGCAGCTTAGGAGTCATGAACACTGAAGCTTTCTTT. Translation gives CASSLGVMNTEAFF. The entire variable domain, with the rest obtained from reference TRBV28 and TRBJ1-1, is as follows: DVKVTQSSRYLVKRTGEKVFLECVQDMDHENMFWYRQDPGLGLRLIYFSYDVKMKEKGDIPEGYSVSREKKERFSLILESASTNQTSMYLCASSLGVMNTEAFFGQGTRLTVV.